These T cell receptor beta chains were read from a single sample in a study of T cells after posttransplantation cyclophosphamide. Clones were sequenced by immunoSEQ multiplex PCR, and TCRdb holds only the in-frame ones, with some missing. This sample has 10,000 to 13,000 clones; roughly 86% occur once, and the top ten carry 25% to 35%. The sequences come from CD4+ T cells sorted from PBMCs, collected after allogeneic stem cell transplant with posttransplant cyclophosphamide. These receptor sequences come from a young adult male patient who received an allogeneic stem cell transplant from a related donor, was CMV-positive, and had acute GVHD only. A share of the T cells may be of graft donor origin. The CDR3 runs from the conserved cysteine through the conserved F or W. Each record gives: J gene, V gene, clone size, D gene, CDR3 DNA, CDR3 protein. A D gene is named only where the DNA matches it firmly. The size entry is marked missing in some rows and otherwise reads once, few, many or a size class.

>TRBJ1-2|TRBV25-1|.|.
TGTGCCAGCAGTCTCGAGGTCCCGGGTGGCTACACCTTC
CASSLEVPGGYTF
>TRBJ1-5|TRBV19|.|TRBD1
TGTGCCAGTACCACCCCTCCCGGAGGGACAGGGTATAGCAATCAGCCCCAGCATTTT
CASTTPPGGTGYSNQPQHF
>TRBJ2-5|TRBV27|.|TRBD2
TGTGCCAGCAGTTTATGGCAGGGAGGGAAGACCCAGTACTTC
CASSLWQGGKTQYF
>TRBJ1-1|TRBV30|few|.
TGTGCCTGGACCGGACAGACTGAAGCTTTCTTT
CAWTGQTEAFF
>TRBJ2-7|TRBV25-1|.|TRBD1
TGTGCCAGCAGTGAATCGACAGGGCCTGATTACCACTACGAGCAGTACTTC
CASSESTGPDYHYEQYF
>TRBJ1-5|TRBV27|.|.
TGTGCCAGCAGTTTGGAGGGCAAGGCAGGGCAGCCCCAGCATTTT
CASSLEGKAGQPQHF
>TRBJ2-3|TRBV5-1|.|.
TGCGCCAGCAGCACTGCCGGGGCTAGCGCCACAGATACGCAGTATTTT
CASSTAGASATDTQYF
>TRBJ1-5|TRBV4-2|.|TRBD1
TGTGCCAGCAGCCAAGAAGACAGGGTCGGACAGCCCCAGCATTTT
CASSQEDRVGQPQHF
>TRBJ1-5|TRBV6-5|few|TRBD1
TGTGCCAGCAGTTTGGACAGGATCAATCAGCCCCAGCATTTT
CASSLDRINQPQHF
>TRBJ1-3|TRBV4-3|.|.
TGCGCCAGCAGCCACTTACAGTCAACCTCTGGAAACACCATATATTTT
CASSHLQSTSGNTIYF
>TRBJ2-7|TRBV27|once|TRBD1
TGTGCCAGCAGTTTACTCCCGCCTGGGACAGGGTCCTACGAGCAGTACTTC
CASSLLPPGTGSYEQYF
>TRBJ2-7|TRBV5-1|.|TRBD2
TGCGCCAGCAGCACTACCACTAGCGGGGGTTACGAGCAGTACTTC
CASSTTTSGGYEQYF
>TRBJ2-3|TRBV2|.|.
TGTGCCAGCAGTGTATTGGGGACTAGCACAGATACGCAGTATTTT
CASSVLGTSTDTQYF
>TRBJ1-6|TRBV7-2|.|.
TGTGCCAGCAGGCAGTGGGGGGGTGGAGATTCACCCCTCCACTTT
CASRQWGGGDSPLHF
>TRBJ1-5|TRBV28|.|.
TGTGCCAGCAGTTTATACAGGGGCAATCAGCCCCAGCATTTT
CASSLYRGNQPQHF
>TRBJ2-2|TRBV6-1|.|TRBD1
TGTGCCACTTCACAGGGGCGCAGGACCGGGGAGCTGTTTTTT
CATSQGRRTGELFF
>TRBJ2-2|TRBV9|.|.
TGTGCCAGCAGCCCTGGGACAACGAACACCGGGGAGCTGTTTTTT
CASSPGTTNTGELFF
>TRBJ1-5|TRBV6-4|once|.
TGTGCCTTTTCCTCGGGGGGTTTAGGCCAGCCCCAGCATTTT
CAFSSGGLGQPQHF
>TRBJ2-7|TRBV7-9|.|TRBD2
TGTGCCAGTACTAGCGGGGGTTTCTCCTACGAGCAGTACTTC
CASTSGGFSYEQYF
>TRBJ2-6|TRBV10-3|.|.
TGTGCCATCAGTGGGCAGGGGAGAATATCTGGGGCCAACGTCCTGACTTTC
CAISGQGRISGANVLTF
>TRBJ2-7|TRBV19|.|TRBD1
TGTGCCAGTAGTAGGGACAGGCGACCGTACTTC
CASSRDRRPYF
>TRBJ2-2|TRBV11-3|.|.
TGTGCCAGCAGCCCGACAGGTTTGATGGGCACCGGGGAGCTGTTTTTT
CASSPTGLMGTGELFF
>TRBJ1-5|TRBV11-3|.|TRBD1
TGTGCCAGCAGCTTAGAGCCGGACAGGGGACGTCAGCCCCAGCATTTT
CASSLEPDRGRQPQHF
>TRBJ1-1|TRBV19|few|.
TGTGCCAGTATCCGTTTCACTGAAGCTTTCTTT
CASIRFTEAFF